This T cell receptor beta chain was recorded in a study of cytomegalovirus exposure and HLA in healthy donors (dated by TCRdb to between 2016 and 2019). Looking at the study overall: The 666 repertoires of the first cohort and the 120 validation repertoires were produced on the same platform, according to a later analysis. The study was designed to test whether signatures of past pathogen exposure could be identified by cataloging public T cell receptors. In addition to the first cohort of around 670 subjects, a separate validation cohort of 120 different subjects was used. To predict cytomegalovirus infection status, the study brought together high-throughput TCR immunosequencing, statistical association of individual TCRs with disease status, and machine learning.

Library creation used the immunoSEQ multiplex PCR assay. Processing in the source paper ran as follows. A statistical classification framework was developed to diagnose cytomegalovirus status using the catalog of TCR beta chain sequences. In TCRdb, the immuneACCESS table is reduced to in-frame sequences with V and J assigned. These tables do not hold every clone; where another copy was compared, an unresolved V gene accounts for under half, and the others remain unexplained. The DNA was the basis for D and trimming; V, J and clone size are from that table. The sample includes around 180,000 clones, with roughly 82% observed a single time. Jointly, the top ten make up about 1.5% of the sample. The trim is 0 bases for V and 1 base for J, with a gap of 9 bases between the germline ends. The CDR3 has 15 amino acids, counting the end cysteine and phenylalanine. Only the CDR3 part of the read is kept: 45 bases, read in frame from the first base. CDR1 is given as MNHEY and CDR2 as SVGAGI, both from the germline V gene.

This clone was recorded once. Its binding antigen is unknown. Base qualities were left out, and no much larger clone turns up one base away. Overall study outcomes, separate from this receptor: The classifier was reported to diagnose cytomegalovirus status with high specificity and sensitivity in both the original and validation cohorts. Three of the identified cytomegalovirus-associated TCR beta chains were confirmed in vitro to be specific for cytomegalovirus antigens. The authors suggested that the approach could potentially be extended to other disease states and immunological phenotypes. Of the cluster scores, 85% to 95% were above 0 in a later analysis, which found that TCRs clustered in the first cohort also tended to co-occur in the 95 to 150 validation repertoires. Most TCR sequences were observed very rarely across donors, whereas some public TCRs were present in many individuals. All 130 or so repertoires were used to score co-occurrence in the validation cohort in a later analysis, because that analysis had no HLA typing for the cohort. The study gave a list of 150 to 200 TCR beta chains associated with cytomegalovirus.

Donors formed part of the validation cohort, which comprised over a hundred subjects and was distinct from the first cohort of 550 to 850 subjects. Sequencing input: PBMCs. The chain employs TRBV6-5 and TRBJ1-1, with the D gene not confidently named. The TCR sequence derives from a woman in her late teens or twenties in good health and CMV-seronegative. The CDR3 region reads CASSYSSHPNTEAFF. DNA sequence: TGTGCCAGCAGTTACTCGAGCCACCCGAACACTGAAGCTTTCTTT.